This T cell receptor (beta chain) came from a study of T-cell reconstitution after alpha-beta-depleted transplantation in children. Study outcomes and limitations: Surviving thymic progenitors and recipient T cells were the source of high TCRbeta diversity at day 60 in some patients. Approximately two months post-transplant, alpha-beta T cells reportedly originated from several hundred expanded graft clones.

The library targeted TCRbeta and was prepared with unique molecular identifiers. TCRdb itself ran the PCR reads through MiXCR, one entry per CDR3 protein. This table has about a million distinct CDR3 sequences, 25% to 30% appearing once. V was cut by 8 bases and J by 2 bases, with 10 bases left in between. Looked up from germline, CDR1 is SGHAT and CDR2 is FQDESV (reference sequence). The CDR3 consists of 14 residues. Concerning this clonotype itself: The antigen remains unidentified.

This rearrangement joins TRBV11-1 to TRBJ2-6, with unresolved D. This clonotype originated in a boy under three years old who had a stem cell transplant for SCID, so the T cells may come from the graft donor. The specimen comprised PBMCs, mostly from graft donor cells, sampled 360 days after TCRalphabeta/CD19-depleted stem cell transplant. DNA for the CDR3: TGTGCCAGCGTTCCGGATGCTGGGGCCAACGTCCTGACTTTC. This encodes CASVPDAGANVLTF.